This is a list of T cell receptor beta chains from one sample in a study of cytomegalovirus exposure and HLA in healthy donors. Using immunoSEQ multiplex PCR, the repertoire was profiled, and TCRdb retains in-frame clones only, with some absent. The profile shows over 80,000 clones, 81% of them singletons. Sequencing was carried out using PBMCs. The receptors come from a man between 40 and 49 years old in good health and CMV-seropositive. Each CDR3 is given with its conserved first and last residue. Each record gives: J gene, clone size, V gene, D gene, CDR3 protein, CDR3 DNA. D genes are given only for firm matches. Some rows have no size entry. The others give once, few or many, or a class for an expanded clone.

TRBJ2-2,.,TRBV7-8,.,CASSSTAGSGELFF,TGTGCCAGCAGCTCTACTGCAGGGTCCGGGGAGCTGTTTTTT
TRBJ1-5,.,TRBV18,TRBD1,CASSPDRVDQPQHF,TGTGCCAGCTCACCAGACAGGGTCGATCAGCCCCAGCATTTT
TRBJ2-1,.,TRBV30,TRBD2,CAWKPLAGGWDEQFF,TGTGCCTGGAAGCCGCTTGCGGGAGGTTGGGATGAGCAGTTCTTC
TRBJ2-2,.,TRBV6-5,.,CASRERDTGELFF,TGTGCCAGCAGAGAGAGGGACACCGGGGAGCTGTTTTTT
TRBJ2-7,few,TRBV5-1,TRBD2,CASSPRGSGEAYEQYF,TGCGCCAGCAGCCCTCGGGGTAGCGGGGAGGCCTACGAGCAGTACTTC
TRBJ2-1,.,TRBV11-2,TRBD2,CASSREDFSSYNEQFF,TGTGCCAGCAGCCGGGAGGACTTTAGCTCCTACAATGAGCAGTTCTTC
TRBJ2-4,.,TRBV5-6,.,CASRRGPGENIQYF,TGTGCCAGCAGGCGGGGACCCGGCGAAAACATTCAGTACTTC
TRBJ2-7,.,TRBV19,.,CASSWDRRTSSEQYF,TGTGCCAGTAGTTGGGACAGGAGGACTAGTTCCGAGCAGTACTTC
TRBJ1-4,.,TRBV5-1,.,CASSLRTTTNEKLFF,TGCGCCAGCAGCCTAAGGACAACAACTAATGAAAAACTGTTTTTT
TRBJ2-1,.,TRBV2,.,CATTSTSYNEQFF,TGTGCCACCACTTCTACCTCCTACAATGAGCAGTTCTTC
TRBJ2-5,.,TRBV5-1,TRBD1,CASSLWGQGRETQYF,TGCGCCAGCAGCTTGTGGGGACAGGGGCGAGAGACCCAGTACTTC
TRBJ1-5,once,TRBV19,.,CASNDGLSNQPQHF,TGTGCCAGTAACGACGGACTTAGCAATCAGCCCCAGCATTTT
TRBJ1-1,once,TRBV15,.,CATSSSPGAEAFF,TGTGCCACCAGCAGTAGCCCCGGGGCTGAAGCTTTCTTT
TRBJ1-1,.,TRBV9,TRBD1,CASSVSGTAAPAEAFF,TGTGCCAGCAGCGTTTCAGGGACAGCCGCGCCCGCTGAAGCTTTCTTT
TRBJ1-1,.,TRBV27,.,CASSLNRAFNTEAFF,TGTGCCAGCAGTTTGAACAGGGCTTTCAACACTGAAGCTTTCTTT
TRBJ2-3,once,TRBV19,TRBD1,CASSPDRAPPDTQYF,TGTGCCAGTAGTCCCGACAGGGCTCCCCCAGATACGCAGTATTTT
TRBJ2-2,.,TRBV7-9,.,CASSPPSSDGELFF,TGTGCCAGCAGCCCACCATCTAGCGACGGGGAGCTGTTTTTT
TRBJ1-2,.,TRBV14,.,CASGQSYYGYTF,TGTGCCAGCGGACAGTCCTACTATGGCTACACCTTC